This TCR beta chain was obtained from a study of cytomegalovirus exposure and HLA in healthy donors. Findings and caveats of the study: Across HLA loci, a later analysis found differing TCR association rates, with DRB1 most and HLA-C fewest.

About this clone: What it binds is unknown.

PCR used 60 Vbeta primers and 13 Jbeta primers. Under the authors' procedure: Unique TCR beta chains totaled approximately 83 million in a later count, with some 10 million of them shared. The table came from immunoSEQ multiplex PCR; TCRdb's copy has only in-frame clones and leaves some out. V and J calls and clone size are those listed in that table; D and trimming were worked out from the DNA. The sample has over 70,000 clones; less than 75% are singletons. The CDR3 loop spans 14 amino acids. V was pared by 2 bases and J by 4 bases, with 11 bases between. CDR1 and CDR2 from the germline V gene are SGHVS and FQNEAQ.

Input material: PBMCs. The origin of this receptor is a man aged 25-45 years in good health and CMV-seronegative. The J gene is TRBJ1-1, the V gene TRBV7-8, with D possibly TRBD1 on 6 matching bases. The CDR3 coding sequence is TGTGCCAGCAGCTTACGAGGGGGTGTCACTGAAGCTTTCTTT. This translates into CASSLRGGVTEAFF.